One and the same sample provided the 32 T cell receptor beta chains below, sequenced in a study of CD8 T cells in Susac syndrome. Reverse transcription of roughly 0.45 to 1 ug RNA used random hexamers. TCRdb called the immunoSEQ multiplex PCR reads again in MiXCR, with one record for every CDR3 protein. Here the sample spans more than 150,000 distinct CDR3 sequences, more than 90% being singletons. The sequencing input was CD4+ T cells from PBMCs. The receptors were gathered from a human donor with Susac syndrome.

The chain has TRBV6-5 and TRBJ2-6, with D hard to call. Germline values: CDR1 MNHEY, CDR2 SVGAGI. The CDR3 runs 13 residues. V lost 7 bases and J lost 2, with 6 bases in between. The CDR3 protein is CASKRAGANVLTF. The CDR3 DNA follows: TGTGCCAGCAAAAGGGCTGGGGCCAACGTCCTGACTTTC.

J is TRBJ2-1 and V is TRBV19; 7 bases are a match to TRBD1. This CDR3 region has 13 residues. Germline V CDR1 and CDR2: LNHDA, SQIVND (reference sequence). Trimming at V came to 6 bases and at J to 5 bases, leaving 4 bases not matched to a gene. The DNA of the CDR3 is TGTGCCAGTAGCAGGGGACAGAACAATGAGCAGTTCTTC. Its translation is CASSRGQNNEQFF.

The gene calls are TRBV5-1 and TRBJ1-2; D is uncertain. Germline V gene sequence: CDR1 SGHRS, CDR2 YFSETQ. V gave up 0 bases and J gave up 3 bases, with 9 bases separating them. CDR3 length equals 14 residues. CDR3 region: CASSLEGVDYGYTF. Written as DNA, the CDR3 is TGCGCCAGCAGCTTGGAGGGCGTAGACTATGGCTACACCTTC.

This clonotype showed up just a few times. The chain has TRBV19 and TRBJ1-5; no clear D. The germline V and J ends were trimmed by 5 bases and 1 base, with 9 bases remaining between them. This CDR3 is built from 14 residues. Germline assignment: CDR1 LNHDA and CDR2 SQIVND (reference sequence). CDR3: CASSRVGSNQPQHF. CDR3 sequence (DNA): TGTGCCAGTAGTCGGGTTGGGAGCAATCAGCCCCAGCATTTT. Using reference TRBV19 and TRBJ1-5 for the parts outside the CDR3, the full variable domain is DGGITQSPKYLFRKEGQNVTLSCEQNLNHDAMYWYRQDPGQGLRLIYYSQIVNDFQKGDIAEGYSVSREKKESFPLTVTSAQKNPTAFYLCASSRVGSNQPQHFGDGTRLSIL.

This chain uses TRBV7-3 with TRBJ1-1; 8 bases map to TRBD1. After removal of 6 bases from V and 5 bases from J, the junction contained 8 bases not matched to a gene. CDR1 SGHTA and CDR2 FQGTGA come from the germline V gene. CDR3 size: 14 residues. For the CDR3, the DNA is TGTGCCAGCAGACTGGACAGGGTTAATACTGAAGCTTTCTTT. Amino acids: CASRLDRVNTEAFF.

The chain uses TRBV14 and TRBJ1-6; D might be TRBD1 (5 bases). In germline, CDR1 is SGHDN, CDR2 FVKESK. V shed 6 bases and J shed 9 bases, with 15 bases lying between them. This CDR3 is built from 14 residues. In DNA form, the CDR3 reads TGTGCCAGCAGGCCCACCCGGGGGGGTTCACCCCTCCACTTT. Translated, it gives CASRPTRGGSPLHF.

This CDR3 reads CSARDYRDVNTEAFF. CDR3 nucleotides: TGCAGTGCTAGAGATTACAGGGATGTCAACACTGAAGCTTTCTTT. This sequence joins TRBV20-1 and TRBJ1-1; D may be TRBD1 (6 bases). This CDR3 has 15 residues. CDR1 DFQATT and CDR2 SNEGSKA come from the germline V gene (reference sequence). V lost 0 bases and J 2 bases, leaving 13 bases between the germline ends.

This clonotype was found once. The genes are TRBV14 and TRBJ2-1, with D perhaps matching TRBD1 (5 bases). CDR3 length: 16 residues. Per germline, CDR1 SGHDN and CDR2 FVKESK. V shed 2 bases and J shed 0 bases, with 11 bases lying between them. The CDR3 nucleotides read TGTGCCAGCAGCCAATACAGGTTAAGCTCCTACAATGAGCAGTTCTTC. It specifies CASSQYRLSSYNEQFF.

The V call is TRBV6-2 or TRBV6-3, the J call TRBJ2-7; 10 bases are a match to TRBD1. The CDR3 spans 15 residues. Looked up from germline, CDR1 is MNHEY and CDR2 is SVGEGT. V lost 7 bases and J lost 3; bases outside the gene matches: 9. CDR3 nucleotide sequence: TGTGCCAGCACCAATCGTGGGGACAGGGGCTACGAGCAGTACTTC. This codes for CASTNRGDRGYEQYF.

This rearrangement joins TRBV20-1 to TRBJ2-3; TRBD1 aligns across 9 bases. V shed 2 bases, J shed 5 bases, and the junction held 11 bases outside the gene matches. In germline, CDR1 is DFQATT, CDR2 SNEGSKA (reference sequence). This CDR3 has 16 amino acids. This CDR3 is CSARSAGQGTRDTQYF. The CDR3 DNA follows: TGCAGTGCTAGATCGGCGGGACAGGGTACGAGAGATACGCAGTATTTT.

The chain employs TRBV30 and TRBJ2-2; the D gene is possibly TRBD1 (6 bases). The germline gives CDR1 GTSNPN, CDR2 SVGIG (reference sequence). The CDR3 spans 12 residues. Trimming cost V 5 bases and J 4 bases, with 8 bases left between them. CDR3 residues: CAWGQTTGELFF. CDR3 DNA: TGTGCCTGGGGACAGACCACCGGGGAGCTGTTTTTT.

The chain uses TRBV6-6 and TRBJ2-1; TRBD2 agrees at 10 bases. The CDR3 contains 14 residues. The trim removed 7 bases at V and 6 bases at J, leaving 6 bases unmatched. Germline V gives CDR1 MNHNY, CDR2 SVGAGI (reference sequence). CDR3 nucleotide sequence: TGTGCCAGCACCGGGACTAGCGAAACCAATGAGCAGTTCTTC. Amino acid sequence: CASTGTSETNEQFF.

The chain joins TRBV11-2 to TRBJ2-7; 7 bases are a match to TRBD1. Germline V gene lookup returns CDR1 SGHAT and CDR2 FQNNGV. The CDR3 is made up of 16 amino acids. V dropped 5 bases and J dropped 4; count of bases not matched to a gene: 14. The DNA for the CDR3 is TGTGCCAGCAGCGCTAGACCGGGACAGCAGGGGTACGAGCAGTACTTC. It encodes CASSARPGQQGYEQYF.

The rearrangement uses TRBV18 and TRBJ2-7, with D possibly being TRBD1 (6 bases). In germline, CDR1 is KGHSH, CDR2 LQKENI. The CDR3 contains 15 residues. Between the trimmed V and J ends, which lost 4 bases and 7 bases, there was a span of 20 bases. For the CDR3, the DNA is TGTGCCAGCTCACTAACCGGGACATCCCCTTGGGAGCAGTACTTC. It translates to CASSLTGTSPWEQYF.

The rearrangement uses TRBV9 and TRBJ2-2; D tentatively fits TRBD1 or TRBD2 (5 bases each). Germline CDR1 reads SGDLS; CDR2 reads YYNGEE. Trimming removed 7 bases from V and 0 bases from J, with 10 bases in between. This CDR3 region has 14 residues. CDR3 amino acids: CASHRGTNTGELFF. The CDR3 DNA sequence: TGTGCCAGCCATCGGGGCACGAACACCGGGGAGCTGTTTTTT.

The rearrangement uses TRBV12-5 and TRBJ2-1, with 10 bases that match TRBD1. The CDR3 runs to 15 residues. V lost 6 bases, J lost 5 bases, and 7 bases stayed unmatched. Germline assignment: CDR1 LGHNT and CDR2 FRNRAP. CDR3 DNA sequence: TGTGCTAGTGGCTTAGACAGGGGGCTTGACAATGAGCAGTTCTTC. Translation: CASGLDRGLDNEQFF.

The chain carries TRBV2 and TRBJ2-2, with TRBD1 as a possible D gene (5 bases). Trimming left V 6 bases short and J 2 bases short, with 10 bases between. The germline V gene has CDR1 SNHLY and CDR2 FYNNEI. CDR3 length: 14 residues. CDR3 coding DNA: TGTGCCAGCAGCTGGACAATTAACACCGGGGAGCTGTTTTTT. This sequence encodes CASSWTINTGELFF.

This chain connects TRBV2 to TRBJ1-6; D gene ambiguous. The CDR3 extends over 14 amino acids. V gave up 2 bases and J gave up 7 bases, with 9 bases separating them. Germline loops: CDR1 SNHLY, CDR2 FYNNEI. CDR3 protein: CASSERSGNSPLHF. The CDR3 DNA reads as TGTGCCAGCAGTGAACGTTCCGGAAATTCACCCCTCCACTTT.

This clonotype appeared a single time. The rearrangement joins TRBV29-1 to TRBJ1-3; 7 nucleotides agree with TRBD1. The CDR3 sequence is 16 residues long. V lost 6 bases and J lost 1; bases outside the gene matches: 12. The germline CDR1 and CDR2 sequences are SQVTM and ANQGSEA. CDR3 residues: CSVYLQGRESGNTIYF. The CDR3, as DNA: TGCAGCGTATACTTACAGGGGAGGGAATCTGGAAACACCATATATTTT.

The chain recombines TRBV20-1 with TRBJ2-3, with no clear D. Per the germline V gene, CDR1 is DFQATT and CDR2 is SNEGSKA (reference sequence). The CDR3 extends over 12 amino acids. The germline V and J ends were trimmed by 1 base and 6 bases, with 8 bases remaining between them. CDR3 protein: CSARGLTDTQYF. The CDR3 DNA sequence: TGCAGTGCTAGAGGCCTAACCGATACGCAGTATTTT.

The chain links TRBV9 to TRBJ1-4, with a weak D call TRBD1 (5 bases). With 2 bases removed from V and 4 bases from J, the gap between germline ends came to 9 bases. Germline V CDR1 and CDR2: SGDLS, YYNGEE. This CDR3 contains 14 residues. The CDR3 DNA follows: TGTGCCAGCAGCGTGACAGTCCTTAATGAAAAACTGTTTTTT. Its protein product is CASSVTVLNEKLFF.

The gene calls are TRBV7-9 and TRBJ1-5; D not certain. CDR1 is SEHNR, CDR2 FQNEAQ, per germline (reference sequence). V was trimmed by 4 bases and J by 2 bases, leaving 18 bases between them. The CDR3 is made up of 17 amino acids. CDR3 protein: CASSSAWGWEGNQPQHF. The CDR3 DNA reads TGTGCCAGCAGCTCCGCCTGGGGTTGGGAAGGCAATCAGCCCCAGCATTTT.

The chain recombines TRBV6-5 with TRBJ2-2, with TRBD2 matching 10 bases. The CDR3 length is 14 residues. The trim removed 6 bases at V and 4 bases at J, leaving 2 bases unmatched. Per germline, CDR1 MNHEY and CDR2 SVGAGI. The CDR3 nucleotides read TGTGCCAGCAGGATAGCGGGGGGCACCGGGGAGCTGTTTTTT. Encoded protein: CASRIAGGTGELFF.

The chain couples TRBV3-1 to TRBJ1-2; no definite D call. The CDR3 runs 14 residues. Germline V gene data show CDR1 as LGHDT and CDR2 as YNNKEL (reference sequence). V lost 4 bases to trimming and J lost 8 bases, with 17 bases between them. The CDR3 DNA reads as TGTGCCAGCAGCCCAGGACCCGGGCCTGGAGGCTACACCTTC. It encodes CASSPGPGPGGYTF.

The rearrangement uses TRBV4-1 and TRBJ2-2; TRBD1 aligns across 9 bases. Germline CDR1 is MGHRA and CDR2 is YSYEKL. CDR3 length: 16 amino acids. The J segment lost 6 bases and the V segment lost 4 bases, leaving 9 bases of the junction unmatched. CDR3 coding DNA: TGCGCCAGCAGCCCCAGGGGGACAGGGATGTCCGGGGAGCTGTTTTTT. Translated: CASSPRGTGMSGELFF.

V and J are TRBV20-1 and TRBJ2-2; no clear D gene. CDR3 length equals 14 residues. Germline CDR1 and CDR2: DFQATT and SNEGSKA (reference sequence). V gave up 3 bases and J gave up 0 bases, with 8 bases separating them. CDR3 nucleotides: TGCAGTGCTAGCCCCCGAGCGAACACCGGGGAGCTGTTTTTT. Its protein product is CSASPRANTGELFF.

The V call is TRBV2, the J call TRBJ2-7; no clear D. The CDR3 contains 11 residues. CDR1 and CDR2 (germline): SNHLY, FYNNEI. Trimming took 7 bases from V and 4 from J, leaving 8 bases between them. The CDR3 loop is CASIREYEQYF. CDR3 DNA: TGTGCCAGCATCCGAGAGTACGAGCAGTACTTC.

The CDR3 region is CASSIWTGTGYTF. The CDR3 DNA reads TGTGCCAGCAGCATCTGGACAGGGACTGGCTACACCTTC. This chain uses TRBV5-6 with TRBJ1-2; the match to TRBD1 covers 8 bases. CDR3 length equals 13 residues. The J segment lost 7 bases and the V segment lost 4 bases, leaving 6 bases of the junction unmatched. Germline values: CDR1 SGHDT, CDR2 YYEEEE. Complete variable domain (other parts from reference TRBV5-6 and TRBJ1-2): DAGVTQSPTHLIKTRGQQVTLRCSPKSGHDTVSWYQQALGQGPQFIFQYYEEEERQRGNFPDRFSGHQFPNYSSELNVNALLLGDSALYLCASSIWTGTGYTFGSGTRLTVV.

The J gene is TRBJ2-5, the V gene TRBV20-1; D possibly corresponds to TRBD1 (6 bases). The V gene's germline CDR1 is DFQATT and CDR2 SNEGSKA (reference sequence). The CDR3 contains 14 residues. The germline V and J ends were trimmed by 5 bases and 1 base, with 14 bases remaining between them. CDR3: CSAPPRGLQETQYF. The CDR3 nucleotides read TGCAGTGCTCCGCCCAGGGGCCTCCAAGAGACCCAGTACTTC.

The V gene is TRBV29-1, the J gene TRBJ2-2; no definite D call. Per the germline V gene, CDR1 is SQVTM and CDR2 is ANQGSEA. The V end was cut by 4 bases, the J end by 0 bases, with 12 bases between. CDR3 length equals 15 residues. CDR3: CSVAAADTNTGELFF. The CDR3 coding sequence is TGCAGCGTTGCGGCGGCGGATACGAACACCGGGGAGCTGTTTTTT.

The rearrangement uses TRBV30 and TRBJ2-6; 12 bases are shared with TRBD1. The CDR3 sequence is 17 residues long. The junction had 8 bases not matched to a gene; V was cut back by 4 bases and J by 4 bases. CDR1 and CDR2 (germline): GTSNPN, SVGIG (reference sequence). DNA of the CDR3: TGTGCCTGGACCGGGACAGGGGGCGCGGCAGGGGCCAACGTCCTGACTTTC. It translates to CAWTGTGGAAGANVLTF. The variable domain in full, with the rest retrieved from reference TRBV30 and TRBJ2-6, is SQTIHQWPATLVQPVGSPLSLECTVEGTSNPNLYWYRQAAGRGLQLLFYSVGIGQISSEVPQNLSASRPQDRQFILSSKKLLLSDSGFYLCAWTGTGGAAGANVLTFGAGSRLTVL.

The chain couples TRBV3-1 to TRBJ2-3, with 10 bases lining up with TRBD2. Germline assignment: CDR1 LGHDT and CDR2 YNNKEL (reference sequence). J was trimmed by 0 bases and V by 4 bases; bases with no gene match: 7. The CDR3 is 17 amino acids. CDR3 bases: TGTGCCAGCAGCCCAATCGAGCGGGGGGGGAGCACAGATACGCAGTATTTT. Amino acid sequence: CASSPIERGGSTDTQYF.